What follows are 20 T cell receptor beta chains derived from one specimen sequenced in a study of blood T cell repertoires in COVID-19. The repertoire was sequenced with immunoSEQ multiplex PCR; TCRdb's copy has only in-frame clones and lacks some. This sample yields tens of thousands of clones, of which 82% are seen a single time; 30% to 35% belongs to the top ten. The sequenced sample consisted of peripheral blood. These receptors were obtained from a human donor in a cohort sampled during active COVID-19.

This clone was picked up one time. The CDR3 region has the DNA TGCGCCAGCAGTCCGCTCCCCCCCGGCAATGAGCAGTTCTTC. It translates to CASSPLPPGNEQFF. This chain joins TRBV5-1 and TRBJ2-1; D remains unclear. This CDR3 comprises 14 residues. Germline V lookup: CDR1 SGHRS, CDR2 YFSETQ. V gave up 5 bases and J gave up 6 bases, with 15 bases separating them. The whole variable domain, remainder taken from reference TRBV5-1 and TRBJ2-1, is KAGVTQTPRYLIKTRGQQVTLSCSPISGHRSVSWYQQTPGQGLQFLFEYFSETQRNKGNFPGRFSGRQFSNSRSEMNVSTLELGDSALYLCASSPLPPGNEQFFGPGTRLTVL.

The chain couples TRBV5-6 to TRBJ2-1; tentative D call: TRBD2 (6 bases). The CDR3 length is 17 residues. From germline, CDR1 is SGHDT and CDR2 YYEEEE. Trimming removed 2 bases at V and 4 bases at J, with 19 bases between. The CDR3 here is CASSFGGTSGPYNEQFF. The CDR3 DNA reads TGTGCCAGCAGCTTTGGGGGGACGTCCGGACCTTACAATGAGCAGTTCTTC.

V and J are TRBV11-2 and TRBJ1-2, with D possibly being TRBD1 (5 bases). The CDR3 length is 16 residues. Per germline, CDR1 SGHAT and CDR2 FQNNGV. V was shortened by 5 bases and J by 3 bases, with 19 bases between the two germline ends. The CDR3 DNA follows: TGTGCCAGCAGCACCCGACTCAGGGCTTCGGACTATGGCTACACCTTC. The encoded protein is CASSTRLRASDYGYTF.

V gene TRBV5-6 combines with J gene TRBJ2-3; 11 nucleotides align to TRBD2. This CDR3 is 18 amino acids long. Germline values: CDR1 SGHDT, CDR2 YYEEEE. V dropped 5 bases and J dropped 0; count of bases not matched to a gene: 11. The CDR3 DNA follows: TGTGCCAGCAGATTCAGCGCTGGACTAGCGGGTAGCACAGATACGCAGTATTTT. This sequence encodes CASRFSAGLAGSTDTQYF.

The chain's CDR3 is CASSRYPEEPASNQPQHF. The DNA for the CDR3 is TGTGCCAGCAGCCGATACCCCGAGGAGCCAGCTAGCAATCAGCCCCAGCATTTT. The chain carries TRBV9 and TRBJ1-5; no clear D gene. Looked up from germline, CDR1 is SGDLS and CDR2 is YYNGEE. The CDR3 is 18 residues long. V lost 4 bases, J lost 0 bases, and 20 bases lay in between.

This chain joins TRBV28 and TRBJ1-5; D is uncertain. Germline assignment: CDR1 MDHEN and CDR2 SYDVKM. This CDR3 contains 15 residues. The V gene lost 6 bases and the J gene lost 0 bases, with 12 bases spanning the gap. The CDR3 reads CASRRPDRSNQPQHF. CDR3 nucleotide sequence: TGTGCCAGCAGGAGGCCAGACCGTAGCAATCAGCCCCAGCATTTT.

Here the CDR3 reads CASSPQFSTSGRHNEQFF. The CDR3 DNA sequence: TGTGCCAGCAGCCCGCAATTTTCGACTAGCGGGAGGCACAATGAGCAGTTCTTC. V is TRBV6-4 and J is TRBJ2-1, with 13 positions matching TRBD2. There are 18 residues in the CDR3. V dropped 6 bases and J dropped 5; count of bases not matched to a gene: 13. CDR1 is MRHNA, CDR2 SNTAGT, per germline.

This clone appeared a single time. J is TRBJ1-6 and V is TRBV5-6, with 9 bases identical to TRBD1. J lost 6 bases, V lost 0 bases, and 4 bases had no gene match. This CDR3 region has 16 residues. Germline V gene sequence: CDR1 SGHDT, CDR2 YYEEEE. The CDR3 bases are TGTGCCAGCAGCTTGGGGACAGGGGACCCTAATTCACCCCTCCACTTT. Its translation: CASSLGTGDPNSPLHF.

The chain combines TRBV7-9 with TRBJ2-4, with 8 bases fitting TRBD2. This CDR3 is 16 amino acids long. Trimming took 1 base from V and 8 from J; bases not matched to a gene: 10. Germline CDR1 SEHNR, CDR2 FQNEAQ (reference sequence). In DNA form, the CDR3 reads TGTGCCAGCAGCTTAGATATCGGGACTAGTGGGGACATTCAGTACTTC. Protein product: CASSLDIGTSGDIQYF.

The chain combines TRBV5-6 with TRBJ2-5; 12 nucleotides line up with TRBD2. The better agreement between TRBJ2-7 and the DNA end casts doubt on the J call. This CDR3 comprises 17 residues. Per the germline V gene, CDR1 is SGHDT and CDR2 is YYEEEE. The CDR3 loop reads CASSSYSSGRGSYEQYF. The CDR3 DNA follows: TGTGCCAGCAGCTCCTACTCTAGCGGGAGGGGATCCTACGAGCAGTACTTC.

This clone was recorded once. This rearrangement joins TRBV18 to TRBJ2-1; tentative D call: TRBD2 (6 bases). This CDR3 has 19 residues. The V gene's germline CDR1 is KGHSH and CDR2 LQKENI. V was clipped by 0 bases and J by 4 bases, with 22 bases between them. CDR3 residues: CASSPPSQAAGKPYNEQFF. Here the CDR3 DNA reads TGTGCCAGCTCACCACCCTCACAAGCGGCGGGGAAACCTTACAATGAGCAGTTCTTC. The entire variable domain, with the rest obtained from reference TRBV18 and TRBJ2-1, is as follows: NAGVMQNPRHLVRRRGQEARLRCSPMKGHSHVYWYRQLPEEGLKFMVYLQKENIIDESGMPKERFSAEFPKEGPSILRIQQVVRGDSAAYFCASSPPSQAAGKPYNEQFFGPGTRLTVL.

The CDR3 nucleotides are TGCGCCAGCAGACTGGGGGCGGGAGGACTCAAAGCCAAAAACATTCAGTACTTC. Amino acid sequence: CASRLGAGGLKAKNIQYF. This rearrangement joins TRBV4-1 to TRBJ2-4; 8 positions agree with TRBD2. This CDR3 comprises 18 residues. V was pared by 6 bases and J by 0 bases, with 13 bases of the junction left unmatched. CDR1 is MGHRA and CDR2 is YSYEKL in the germline V gene.

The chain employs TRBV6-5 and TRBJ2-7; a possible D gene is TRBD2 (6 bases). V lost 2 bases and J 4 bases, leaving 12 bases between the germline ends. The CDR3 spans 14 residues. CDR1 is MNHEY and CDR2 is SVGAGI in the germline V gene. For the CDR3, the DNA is TGTGCCAGCAGTTACCGGGACTTGGGTTACGAGCAGTACTTC. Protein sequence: CASSYRDLGYEQYF.

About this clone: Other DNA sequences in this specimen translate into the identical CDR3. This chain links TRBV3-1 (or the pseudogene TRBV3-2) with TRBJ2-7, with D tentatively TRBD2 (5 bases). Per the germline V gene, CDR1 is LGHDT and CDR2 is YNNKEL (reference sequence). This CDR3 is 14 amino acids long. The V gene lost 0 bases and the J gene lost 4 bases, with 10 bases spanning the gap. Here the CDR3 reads CASSQELAAYEQYF. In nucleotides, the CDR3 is TGTGCCAGCAGCCAAGAGCTAGCAGCATACGAGCAGTACTTC.

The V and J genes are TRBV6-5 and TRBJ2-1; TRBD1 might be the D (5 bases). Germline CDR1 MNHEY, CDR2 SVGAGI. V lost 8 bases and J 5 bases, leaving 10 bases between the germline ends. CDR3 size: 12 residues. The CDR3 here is CASSRQNNEQFF. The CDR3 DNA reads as TGTGCCAGCTCCCGACAGAACAATGAGCAGTTCTTC.

In nucleotides, the CDR3 is TGTGCCAGCAGTCAGACAGGGGCCACTGAAGCTTTCTTT. Translation: CASSQTGATEAFF. This chain joins TRBV2 and TRBJ1-1; 8 nucleotides align to TRBD1. Germline values: CDR1 SNHLY, CDR2 FYNNEI. The CDR3 has 13 amino acids. The V and J ends lost 5 bases and 4 bases, in that order; junction bases with no gene match: 3.

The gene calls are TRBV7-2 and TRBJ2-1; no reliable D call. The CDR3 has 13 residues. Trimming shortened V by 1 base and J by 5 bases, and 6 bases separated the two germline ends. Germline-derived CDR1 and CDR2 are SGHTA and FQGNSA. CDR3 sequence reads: CASSLDRDNEQFF. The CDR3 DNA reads TGTGCCAGCAGCTTAGACCGAGACAATGAGCAGTTCTTC.

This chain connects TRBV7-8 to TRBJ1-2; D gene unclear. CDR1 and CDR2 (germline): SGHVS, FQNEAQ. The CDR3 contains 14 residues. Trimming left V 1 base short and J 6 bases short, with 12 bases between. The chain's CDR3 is CASSLGGGMDGYTF. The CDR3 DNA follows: TGTGCCAGCAGCTTAGGGGGAGGAATGGATGGCTACACCTTC.

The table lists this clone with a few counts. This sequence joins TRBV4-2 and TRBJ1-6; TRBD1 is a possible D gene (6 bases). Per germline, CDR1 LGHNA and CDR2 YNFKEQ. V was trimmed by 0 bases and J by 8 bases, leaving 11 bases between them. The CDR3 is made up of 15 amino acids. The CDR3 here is CASSQDPGADSPLHF. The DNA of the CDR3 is TGTGCCAGCAGCCAAGATCCAGGGGCCGATTCACCCCTCCACTTT.

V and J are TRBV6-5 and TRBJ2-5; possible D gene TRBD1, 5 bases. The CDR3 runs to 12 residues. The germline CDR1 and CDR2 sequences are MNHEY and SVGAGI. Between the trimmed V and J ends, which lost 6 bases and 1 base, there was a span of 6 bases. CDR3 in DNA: TGTGCCAGCAGCAGGGCCCAAGAGACCCAGTACTTC. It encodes CASSRAQETQYF.